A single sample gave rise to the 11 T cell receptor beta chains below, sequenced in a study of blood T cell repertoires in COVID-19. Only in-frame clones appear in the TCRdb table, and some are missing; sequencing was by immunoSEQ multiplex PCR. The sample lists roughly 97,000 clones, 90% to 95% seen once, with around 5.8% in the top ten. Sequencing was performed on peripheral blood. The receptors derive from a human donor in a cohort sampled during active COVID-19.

CDR3 DNA: TGTGCCAGTAGTATCGGACAGCTGATTAGCAATCAGCCCCAGCATTTT. Translation gives CASSIGQLISNQPQHF. The rearrangement uses TRBV19 and TRBJ1-5; D perhaps matches TRBD1 (6 bases). The CDR3 spans 16 residues. Trimming removed 3 bases at V and 0 bases at J, with 12 bases between. Germline values: CDR1 LNHDA, CDR2 SQIVND (reference sequence).

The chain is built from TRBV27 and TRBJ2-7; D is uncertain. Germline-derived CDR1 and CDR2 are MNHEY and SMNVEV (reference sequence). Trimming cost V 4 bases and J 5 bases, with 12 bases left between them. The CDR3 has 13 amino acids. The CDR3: CASSWAEKNEQYF. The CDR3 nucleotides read TGTGCCAGCAGTTGGGCTGAAAAGAACGAGCAGTACTTC.

In nucleotides, the CDR3 is TGTGCCAGCAGCGATAGAGAGAGGGCCTACGAGCAGTACTTC. It codes for CASSDRERAYEQYF. The V call is TRBV6-5, the J call TRBJ2-7; perhaps TRBD2 as D (5 bases). CDR1 and CDR2 (germline): MNHEY, SVGAGI. Deletions cut 6 bases from V and 2 bases from J, with 14 bases between. The CDR3 contains 14 residues.

DNA for the CDR3: TGTGCCAGCAGTTCCCCCGGGACAGGGGAGATCGAGCAGTACTTC. This gives the protein CASSSPGTGEIEQYF. This sequence joins TRBV6-5 and TRBJ2-7; 10 nucleotides match TRBD1. Germline CDR1 MNHEY, CDR2 SVGAGI. The J segment lost 6 bases and the V segment lost 4 bases, leaving 9 bases of the junction unmatched. The CDR3 contains 15 residues.

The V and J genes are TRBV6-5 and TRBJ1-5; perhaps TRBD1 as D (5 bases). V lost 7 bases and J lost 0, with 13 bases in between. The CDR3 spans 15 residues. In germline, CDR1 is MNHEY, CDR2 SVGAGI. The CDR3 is CASKGDSYSNQPQHF. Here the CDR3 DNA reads TGTGCCAGCAAAGGTGACAGTTATAGCAATCAGCCCCAGCATTTT.

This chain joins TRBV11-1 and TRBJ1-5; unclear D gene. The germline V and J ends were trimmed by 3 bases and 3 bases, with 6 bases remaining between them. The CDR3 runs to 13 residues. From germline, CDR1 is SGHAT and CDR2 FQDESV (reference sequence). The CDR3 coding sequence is TGTGCCAGCAGCTTGGCAGTCAATCAGCCCCAGCATTTT. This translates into CASSLAVNQPQHF. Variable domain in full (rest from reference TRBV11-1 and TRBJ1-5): EAEVAQSPRYKITEKSQAVAFWCDPISGHATLYWYRQILGQGPELLVQFQDESVVDDSQLPKDRFSAERLKGVDSTLKIQPAELGDSAMYLCASSLAVNQPQHFGDGTRLSIL.

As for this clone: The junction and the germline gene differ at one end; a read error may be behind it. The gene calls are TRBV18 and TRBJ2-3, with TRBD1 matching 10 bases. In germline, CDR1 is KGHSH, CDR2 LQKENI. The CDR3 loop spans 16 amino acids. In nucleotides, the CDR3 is TGTGCCAGCTCAGCACCGACAGGGGGCAGGGCAGATACGCAGTATTTT. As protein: CASSAPTGGRADTQYF.

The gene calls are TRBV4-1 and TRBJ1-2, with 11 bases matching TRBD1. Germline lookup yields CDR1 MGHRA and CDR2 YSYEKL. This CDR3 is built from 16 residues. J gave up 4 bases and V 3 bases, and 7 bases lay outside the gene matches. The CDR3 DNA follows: TGCGCCAGCAGCCAGAGAGGACAGGGGGCTACCTATGGCTACACCTTC. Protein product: CASSQRGQGATYGYTF.

CDR3 in amino acids: CASSPKRYEQFF. The CDR3 region has the DNA TGTGCCAGCAGCCCCAAGCGGTATGAGCAGTTCTTC. This rearrangement joins TRBV28 to TRBJ2-1; D might be TRBD2 (5 bases). Trimming cost V 6 bases and J 8 bases, with 11 bases left between them. CDR1 is MDHEN and CDR2 is SYDVKM in the germline V gene. The length of the CDR3 is 12 residues.

CDR3 sequence reads: CASSQDPQTYYGYTF. DNA for the CDR3: TGTGCCAGCAGCCAAGATCCCCAGACTTACTATGGCTACACCTTC. V usage is TRBV4-2 and J usage is TRBJ1-2, with D hard to call. CDR1 is LGHNA, CDR2 YNFKEQ, per germline. The CDR3 extends over 15 amino acids. Trimming left V 0 bases short and J 3 bases short, with 11 bases between.

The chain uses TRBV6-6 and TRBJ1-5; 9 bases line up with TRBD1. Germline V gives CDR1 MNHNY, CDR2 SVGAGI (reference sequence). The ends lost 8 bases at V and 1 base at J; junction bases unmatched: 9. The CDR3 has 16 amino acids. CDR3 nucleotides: TGTGCCAGCGCACCGGGACAGGGTACGAGCAATCAGCCCCAGCATTTT. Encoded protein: CASAPGQGTSNQPQHF.